This entry describes one T cell receptor beta chain. The antigen remains unidentified. As originally analysed: Filtering differed, since immunoSEQ gave only junction sequences and no quality scores. TCRdb's copy holds only in-frame clones and misses some; the assay was immunoSEQ multiplex PCR. D and trimming were read from the DNA, whereas the V and J calls and clone size are those reported in that table. Altogether over 2 million clones are present, about nine tenths being singletons, with the ten largest covering 0.3% to 0.4%. Trimming removed 5 bases from V and 3 bases from J, with 16 bases in between. Looked up from germline, CDR1 is MGHDK and CDR2 is SYGVNS. The CDR3 runs 15 residues. This entry is derived from a study of shared clonotypes between healthy human individuals. Points from the study as a whole: Relative to clonotypes present in all four donors, those not shared had lower generation probabilities.

This receptor was taken from a man between 18 and 35 years old in good health. Some clones in this sample may be carry-over from other donors' samples. The sequencing sample was made of naive CD4+ T cells from PBMCs. Subset denoted: CD45RA+ positively selected. The chain joins TRBV25-1 to TRBJ1-2, with D perhaps matching TRBD1 (5 bases). CDR3 in amino acids: CASSKAGQADYGYTF. In DNA, the CDR3 is TGTGCCAGCAGTAAAGCGGGGCAGGCCGACTATGGCTACACCTTC.